This T cell receptor (beta chain) derives from a study of T cells after yellow fever vaccination. Each CDR3 protein is one row after TCRdb ran MiXCR on the 5' RACE reads. This sample has 510,000 or so distinct CDR3 sequences, with roughly a fifth found just once. The CDR3 is 15 residues long. Germline CDR1 is MDHEN and CDR2 is SYDVKM. Trimming removed 5 bases from V and 5 bases from J; junction bases left unmatched: 11. Study-level results: Abundant contaminating clonotypes from the bulk population could appear in FACS-sorted repertoires. Though weaker, the secondary response peaked faster, on day 5 versus 15. Subsequent to the booster, the majority of primary-vaccination clones reappeared (96% CD4, 70% to 90% CD8).

Only a few counts were recorded for this clonotype. Its antigen is currently unknown. The chain recombines TRBV28 with TRBJ2-5; 7 positions agree with TRBD2. The clonotype was recovered from a man aged 25-45 years who received the YFV17D yellow fever vaccine. The sequences come from PBMCs, collected 15 days after the yellow fever booster vaccination. The CDR3 sequence: CASSVPRELRETQYF. The DNA for the CDR3 is TGTGCCAGCAGTGTCCCGCGGGAGTTACGGGAGACCCAGTACTTC.